The present entry profiles one T cell receptor beta chain with its context. Its specificity is not known. CDR3 length: 14 residues. Germline V gene data show CDR1 as MNHEY and CDR2 as SVGAGI. The trim removed 6 bases at V and 6 bases at J, leaving 10 bases unmatched. This entry comes from a study of cytomegalovirus exposure and HLA in healthy donors. General study findings and limits: Prior analysis indicated that the majority of TCR beta V segments exhibited productivity approximately 87% or approximately 30% of the time. The authors listed 164 TCR beta chains as cytomegalovirus-associated.

Donors consisted of healthy bone marrow donors. The PCR made use of 60 Vbeta and 13 Jbeta primers. Sequencing used immunoSEQ multiplex PCR; TCRdb keeps in-frame clones, though not all of them. Among around 110,000 clones listed, 8% to 10% were seen once. Sequencing was carried out using PBMCs. This sequence was found in a man between 25 and 39 years old in good health and CMV-seronegative. The V and J genes are TRBV6-5 and TRBJ1-1; 7 bases align to TRBD1. The CDR3 sequence: CASSRTGTAPEAFF. DNA for the CDR3: TGTGCCAGCAGCCGGACCGGGACAGCCCCTGAAGCTTTCTTT.